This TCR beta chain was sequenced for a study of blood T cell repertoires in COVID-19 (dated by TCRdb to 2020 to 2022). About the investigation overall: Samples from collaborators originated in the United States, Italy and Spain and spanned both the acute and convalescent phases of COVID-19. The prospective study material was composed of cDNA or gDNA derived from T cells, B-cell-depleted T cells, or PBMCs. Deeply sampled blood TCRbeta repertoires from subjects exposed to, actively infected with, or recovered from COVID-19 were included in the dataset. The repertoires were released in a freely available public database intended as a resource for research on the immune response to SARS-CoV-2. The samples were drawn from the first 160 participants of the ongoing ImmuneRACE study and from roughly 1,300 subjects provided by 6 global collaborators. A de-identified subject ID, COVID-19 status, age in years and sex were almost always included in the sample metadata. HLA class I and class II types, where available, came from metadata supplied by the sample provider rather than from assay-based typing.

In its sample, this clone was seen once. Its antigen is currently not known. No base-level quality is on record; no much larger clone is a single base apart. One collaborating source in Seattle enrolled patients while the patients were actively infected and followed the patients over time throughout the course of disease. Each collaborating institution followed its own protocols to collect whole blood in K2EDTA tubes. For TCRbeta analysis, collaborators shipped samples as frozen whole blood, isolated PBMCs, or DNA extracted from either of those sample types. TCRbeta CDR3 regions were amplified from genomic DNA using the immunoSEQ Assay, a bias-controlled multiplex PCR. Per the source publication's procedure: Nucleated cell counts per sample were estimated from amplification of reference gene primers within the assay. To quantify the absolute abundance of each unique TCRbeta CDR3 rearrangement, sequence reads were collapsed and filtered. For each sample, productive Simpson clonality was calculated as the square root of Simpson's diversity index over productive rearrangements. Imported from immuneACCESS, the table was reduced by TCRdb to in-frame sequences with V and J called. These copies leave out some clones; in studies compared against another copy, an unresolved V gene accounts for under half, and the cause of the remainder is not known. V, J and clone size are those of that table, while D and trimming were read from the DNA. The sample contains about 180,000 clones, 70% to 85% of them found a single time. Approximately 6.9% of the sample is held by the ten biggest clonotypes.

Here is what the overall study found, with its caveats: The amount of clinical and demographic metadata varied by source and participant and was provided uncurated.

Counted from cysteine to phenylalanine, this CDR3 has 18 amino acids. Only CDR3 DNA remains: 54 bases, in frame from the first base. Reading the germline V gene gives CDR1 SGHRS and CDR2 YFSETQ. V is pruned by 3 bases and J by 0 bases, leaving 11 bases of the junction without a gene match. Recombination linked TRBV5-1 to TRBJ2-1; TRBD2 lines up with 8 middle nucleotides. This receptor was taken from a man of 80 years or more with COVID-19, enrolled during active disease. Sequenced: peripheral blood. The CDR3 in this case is CASSSPTGGPSSYNEQFF. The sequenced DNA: TGCGCCAGCAGCTCCCCAACGGGGGGGCCGAGCTCCTACAATGAGCAGTTCTTC.